Listed below are T cell receptor beta chains from one sample, sequenced in a study of T-cell reconstitution after alpha-beta-depleted transplantation in children. TCRdb redid the calling of the PCR reads with MiXCR, one entry per CDR3 protein. This table holds hundreds of thousands of distinct CDR3 sequences, over 10% found once. Here the sequenced sample was PBMCs, taken before TCRalphabeta/CD19-depleted stem cell transplant. These receptors were taken from a girl aged 2-10 years with congenital amegakaryocytic thrombocytopenia, due to receive a stem cell transplant. Both conserved end residues are part of each CDR3. The order of the fields is clone size, J gene, D gene, V gene, CDR3 protein, CDR3 DNA. A D gene is named only where the DNA matches it firmly. Rows may omit the clone size; those that give it use once, few, many or a size class.

.,TRBJ2-1,TRBD2,TRBV20-1,CSASLGGSLYNEQFF,TGCAGTGCTAGTTTGGGCGGGAGTCTCTACAATGAGCAGTTCTTC
many,TRBJ2-1,.,TRBV6-2/TRBV6-3,CASSSWGFEQFF,TGTGCCAGCAGTTCATGGGGCTTCGAGCAGTTCTTC
.,TRBJ1-6,.,TRBV18,CASSRGGEPPLHF,TGTGCCAGCTCACGTGGAGGGGAGCCACCCCTCCACTTT
.,TRBJ1-5,.,TRBV28,CASSFRDIQGNQPQHF,TGTGCCAGCAGTTTCAGGGATATACAAGGCAATCAGCCCCAGCATTTT
.,TRBJ2-5,TRBD2,TRBV20-1,CSAGTSGKETQYF,TGCAGTGCTGGGACTAGCGGGAAGGAGACCCAGTACTTC
many,TRBJ1-1,.,TRBV29-1,CSAKTIQSENTEAFF,TGCAGCGCCAAGACGATACAGAGCGAAAACACTGAAGCTTTCTTT
.,TRBJ2-4,TRBD1,TRBV4-1,CASSQSYTGQGGDIQYF,TGCGCCAGCAGCCAAAGCTATACGGGACAGGGAGGCGACATTCAGTACTTC
.,TRBJ2-7,TRBD1,TRBV29-1,CSVRPTGSKEQYF,TGCAGCGTCCGCCCGACAGGGTCCAAGGAGCAGTACTTC
many,TRBJ2-2,.,TRBV12-3/TRBV12-4,CASTSRSAITGELFF,TGTGCCAGCACCTCTCGGAGCGCCATTACCGGGGAGCTGTTTTTT
many,TRBJ2-7,TRBD1,TRBV2,CASTPGGQGRSHEQYF,TGTGCCAGCACCCCCGGGGGACAGGGGCGCTCCCACGAGCAGTACTTC
many,TRBJ2-7,.,TRBV5-1,CASSLDGEQYF,TGCGCCAGCAGCTTGGATGGCGAGCAGTACTTC
many,TRBJ2-2,.,TRBV12-3/TRBV12-4,CASSILPGNSGELFF,TGTGCCAGCTCGATCCTCCCGGGGAACTCCGGGGAGCTGTTTTTT
many,TRBJ2-1,.,TRBV7-2,CASSLSTIWNEQFF,TGTGCCAGCAGCTTAAGCACTATATGGAATGAGCAGTTCTTC
many,TRBJ2-7,.,TRBV20-1,CSVGQTYEQYF,TGCAGTGTCGGACAGACCTACGAGCAGTACTTC
.,TRBJ1-1,.,TRBV6-1,CASSRGGGDTEAFF,TGTGCCAGCAGTAGGGGAGGAGGAGACACTGAAGCTTTCTTT
once,TRBJ2-7,.,TRBV20-1,CCARDQGSGNYEQYF,TGCTGTGCTAGAGATCAAGGTAGCGGCAACTACGAGCAGTACTTC
many,TRBJ1-1,TRBD1,TRBV29-1,CSAGQGVPEAFF,TGCAGCGCTGGACAGGGGGTTCCTGAAGCTTTCTTT
many,TRBJ1-1,.,TRBV7-9,CASTRTLMNTEAFF,TGTGCCAGCACCAGGACCCTGATGAACACTGAAGCTTTCTTT
many,TRBJ2-3,.,TRBV5-1,CASSTTVTDTQYF,TGCGCCAGCAGCACAACAGTAACAGATACGCAGTATTTT
many,TRBJ2-3,.,TRBV29-1,CSVEGASTDTQYF,TGCAGCGTTGAGGGGGCTAGCACAGATACGCAGTATTTT
few,TRBJ2-5,.,TRBV30,CAWSFAGTQYF,TGTGCCTGGAGTTTCGCAGGAACCCAGTACTTC
.,TRBJ2-7,TRBD2,TRBV7-2,CASSFSRWTSGGNRLPYEQYF,TGTGCCAGCAGCTTTAGCCGATGGACTAGCGGGGGGAATAGACTCCCCTACGAGCAGTACTTC
few,TRBJ1-1,.,TRBV27,CASRRQTTMNTEAFF,TGTGCCAGCAGAAGACAGACAACAATGAACACTGAAGCTTTCTTT
.,TRBJ2-7,TRBD2,TRBV20-1,CSAYPGLAGKVSYEQYF,TGCAGTGCTTATCCGGGACTAGCGGGTAAGGTCTCCTACGAGCAGTACTTC
once,TRBJ1-1,.,TRBV7-9,CASSQETNLNTEAFF,TGTGCCAGCAGCCAAGAAACTAACCTGAACACTGAAGCTTTCTTT
.,TRBJ1-1,.,TRBV12-3/TRBV12-4,CASSLRWTPGAFF,TGTGCCAGCAGTCTCCGCTGGACGCCGGGAGCTTTCTTT
many,TRBJ2-6,.,TRBV12-3/TRBV12-4,CASSLIGARGANVLTF,TGTGCCAGCAGTTTGATCGGGGCGCGTGGGGCCAACGTCCTGACTTTC
many,TRBJ2-7,.,TRBV10-3,CAISPGWRDSYEQYF,TGTGCCATCAGTCCGGGCTGGCGGGACTCCTACGAGCAGTACTTC
few,TRBJ2-1,TRBD2,TRBV29-1,CSVLAGSEQFF,TGCAGCGTACTAGCGGGGTCGGAGCAGTTCTTC
many,TRBJ2-7,TRBD2,TRBV9,CASSPGGRDYEQYF,TGTGCCAGCTCCCCAGGAGGGAGGGACTACGAGCAGTACTTC
many,TRBJ2-2,TRBD1,TRBV29-1,CSVGQLEAGELFF,TGCAGCGTGGGACAGTTGGAGGCCGGGGAGCTGTTTTTT
many,TRBJ1-5,.,TRBV12-3/TRBV12-4,CASSLMTEPQHF,TGTGCCAGCAGCCTAATGACGGAGCCCCAGCATTTT
many,TRBJ2-1,.,TRBV20-1,CSAIKQHGYNEQFF,TGCAGTGCTATCAAGCAACATGGCTACAATGAGCAGTTCTTC
few,TRBJ1-6,TRBD1,TRBV5-1,CASSLAGDRGNSPLHF,TGCGCCAGCAGCTTGGCCGGGGACAGGGGTAATTCACCCCTCCACTTT
.,TRBJ2-7,TRBD2,TRBV4-1,CASSRDAFTSGRDGYEQYF,TGCGCCAGCAGCCGAGACGCCTTTACTAGCGGGAGAGACGGCTACGAGCAGTACTTC
many,TRBJ2-5,TRBD1,TRBV5-1,CASSETGFAETQYF,TGCGCCAGCAGCGAGACAGGGTTCGCAGAGACCCAGTACTTC
.,TRBJ2-7,TRBD1,TRBV20-1,CSARDQGGTGDHYEQYF,TGCAGTGCTAGAGATCAGGGGGGGACAGGGGATCACTACGAGCAGTACTTC
.,TRBJ2-1,.,TRBV7-3,CASSRAGLPKEQFF,TGTGCCAGCAGCCGTGCCGGCCTTCCAAAGGAGCAGTTCTTC
many,TRBJ2-2,.,TRBV5-1,CASSLVGPPGELFF,TGCGCCAGCAGCTTGGTTGGCCCCCCCGGGGAGCTGTTTTTT
.,TRBJ2-2,.,TRBV7-9,CAMDRSNTGELFF,TGTGCCATGGACCGCAGCAACACCGGGGAGCTGTTTTTT
few,TRBJ1-4,.,TRBV20-1,CSAQDPLPGEKLFF,TGCAGTGCTCAAGACCCGCTACCGGGCGAAAAACTGTTTTTT
many,TRBJ2-3,.,TRBV25-1,CASSEYSTGNTDTQYF,TGTGCCAGCAGTGAATACTCTACCGGAAACACAGATACGCAGTATTTT
many,TRBJ1-2,.,TRBV12-3/TRBV12-4,CASSFGLSGYTF,TGTGCCAGCAGTTTCGGGTTAAGCGGCTACACCTTC
.,TRBJ2-1,TRBD2,TRBV5-1,CASSIGGSSYNEQFF,TGCGCCAGCAGTATTGGCGGGAGCTCCTACAATGAGCAGTTCTTC
many,TRBJ1-2,.,TRBV12-3/TRBV12-4,CASSFAGGYGYTF,TGTGCCAGCAGTTTCGCAGGAGGGTATGGCTACACCTTC
few,TRBJ2-2,.,TRBV20-1,CSARERSFDTGELFF,TGCAGTGCTAGAGAAAGGTCTTTCGACACCGGGGAGCTGTTTTTT
few,TRBJ1-1,.,TRBV19,CASQPRSSEAFF,TGTGCCAGCCAGCCTAGATCATCTGAAGCTTTCTTT
many,TRBJ1-3,.,TRBV20-1,CSAQGPGNTIYF,TGCAGTGCCCAGGGTCCTGGAAACACCATATATTTT
many,TRBJ1-1,.,TRBV12-3/TRBV12-4,CASSTGIEAFF,TGTGCCAGCAGTACGGGGATTGAAGCTTTCTTT
many,TRBJ1-3,TRBD1,TRBV20-1,CSAQQGARNTIYF,TGCAGTGCCCAACAGGGGGCTAGAAACACCATATATTTT
.,TRBJ2-1,TRBD2,TRBV5-1,CASSLVGGGQVDEQFF,TGCGCCAGCAGCTTGGTGGGGGGGGGTCAGGTCGATGAGCAGTTCTTC
many,TRBJ2-1,.,TRBV5-1,CASRRQTPHNEQFF,TGCGCCAGCAGGAGACAGACCCCTCACAATGAGCAGTTCTTC
few,TRBJ2-7,.,TRBV29-1,CSAVTNTYEQYF,TGCAGCGCCGTCACTAATACCTACGAGCAGTACTTC
many,TRBJ2-1,TRBD2,TRBV6-5,CASSNPGTSGNNEQFF,TGTGCCAGCAGTAACCCCGGGACTAGCGGCAACAATGAGCAGTTCTTC
many,TRBJ1-4,.,TRBV5-1,CASSPGHREKLFF,TGCGCCAGCAGCCCCGGACACCGAGAAAAACTGTTTTTT